The clone carrying this T cell receptor beta chain was seen ten or more times. The antigen remains unidentified. The data originate from a study of identical twins. The study, taken as a whole, reports: In drawing conclusions, the study used cross-sectional statistical analysis and did not follow the same donors. Researchers reported excess low generation probability among twin-shared out-of-frame alpha sequences.

The V gene's germline CDR1 is MNHEY and CDR2 SMNVEV (reference sequence). The V gene end was trimmed by 2 bases and the J gene end by 9 bases; junction bases not matched to a gene: 10. The CDR3 loop spans 15 amino acids. From the 5' RACE reads, TCRdb called clonotypes with MiXCR, one entry per CDR3 protein. Here the sample spans around 230,000 distinct CDR3 sequences, less than 9.5% being singletons. The specimen was memory (CD45RO+) T cells sorted from blood. This TCR derives from a woman between 18 and 29 years old in good health. This chain connects TRBV27 to TRBJ2-7, with 10 bases matching TRBD2. The CDR3 DNA is TGTGCCAGCAGTTTAAATGGACTAGCGGCCTTGGGGCAGTACTTC. Amino acids: CASSLNGLAALGQYF.